This T cell receptor (beta chain) was profiled in a study of shared clonotypes between healthy human individuals. Clones were sequenced by immunoSEQ multiplex PCR, and TCRdb holds only the in-frame ones, with some missing. The profile shows around 1,900,000 clones, approximately 92% of them singletons. CD45RO-negative cells were positively selected for CCR7, leaving out terminally differentiated effector memory CD45RA+ cells. CDR3 length: 15 amino acids. Germline V gene data show CDR1 as SEHNR and CDR2 as FQNEAQ (reference sequence). Trimming removed 6 bases at V and 4 bases at J, with 17 bases between.

Sequenced material: naive CD8+ T cells from PBMCs. The chain recombines TRBV7-9 with TRBJ2-3, with D perhaps matching TRBD2 (5 bases). This receptor was taken from a man between 18 and 35 years old in good health. Some clones in this sample may be carry-over from other donors' samples. CDR3 sequence reads: CASSLAQGIPDTQYF. CDR3 bases: TGTGCCAGCAGTCTAGCACAAGGAATCCCAGATACGCAGTATTTT.